Below, 14 T cell receptor beta chains from the same sample are listed, as sequenced in a study of blood T cells in healthy people across ages. Combining a sample-barcoded 5' primer with a J-beta primer mix, a second PCR ran for 7 to 11 cycles. TCRdb processed the 5' RACE reads anew with MiXCR; each CDR3 protein has one entry. The data hold about 760,000 distinct CDR3 sequences, with around a quarter observed a single time. In addition, the sample was reused for a study of T cells of mothers and their children.

What was sequenced was blood. These receptors came from a boy younger than 18 in good health.

The chain joins TRBV6-1 to TRBJ2-7; 8 bases line up with TRBD1. Germline V gene sequence: CDR1 MNHNS, CDR2 SASEGT. This CDR3 contains 19 residues. With V trimmed by 6 bases and J by 0 bases, 19 bases remained unmatched. The CDR3 sequence is CASSPSPGQDPKSSYEQYF. In DNA, the CDR3 is TGTGCCAGCAGCCCTTCCCCGGGACAGGACCCAAAGAGCTCCTACGAGCAGTACTTC.

The genes are TRBV9 and TRBJ1-4; TRBD1 matches 10 bases. V shed 2 bases, J shed 5 bases, and the junction held 3 bases outside the gene matches. This CDR3 has 15 residues. Looked up from germline, CDR1 is SGDLS and CDR2 is YYNGEE. CDR3 in amino acids: CASSVGGQGNEKLFF. The CDR3 region has the DNA TGTGCCAGCAGCGTGGGGGGACAGGGGAATGAAAAACTGTTTTTT.

This chain connects TRBV12-3 or TRBV12-4 to TRBJ2-4; D is possibly TRBD1 or TRBD2 (6 bases each). Trimming removed 5 bases from V and 6 bases from J, with 20 bases in between. CDR3 size: 16 residues. The CDR3 coding sequence is TGTGCCAGCAGTCCGCTACCAAGGGGGGCTGGAAACATTCAGTACTTC. Translating it yields CASSPLPRGAGNIQYF.

This clonotype was counted only a few times. The V and J genes are TRBV6-2 or TRBV6-3 and TRBJ2-7, with D uncertain. This CDR3 contains 14 residues. CDR1 and CDR2 from the germline V gene are MNHEY and SVGEGT. Trimming pared 7 bases from V and 4 bases from J, leaving 17 bases between. CDR3 amino acids: CASNNGRSSYEQYF. The CDR3 nucleotides read TGTGCCAGCAATAATGGACGGTCTTCGTACGAGCAGTACTTC.

The CDR3 DNA reads as TGTGCCAGCAGCCGAGAGTACCAAGAGACCCAGTACTTC. This sequence encodes CASSREYQETQYF. The J gene is TRBJ2-5, the V gene TRBV11-2; D call uncertain. The CDR3 runs 13 residues. V was clipped by 5 bases and J by 0 bases, with 7 bases between them. Germline values: CDR1 SGHAT, CDR2 FQNNGV.

This chain joins TRBV6-5 and TRBJ1-2, with D possibly TRBD1 on 6 matching bases. CDR3 size: 14 residues. In germline, CDR1 is MNHEY, CDR2 SVGAGI. V dropped 8 bases and J dropped 4 bases, with 17 bases sitting between them. The DNA of the CDR3 is TGTGCCAGCGGGTTCGGACAGTTGTCCTATGGCTACACCTTC. It codes for CASGFGQLSYGYTF.

Only a few counts were recorded for this clonotype. This chain connects TRBV12-3 or TRBV12-4 to TRBJ1-6; D is possibly TRBD1 (6 bases). V was cut by 10 bases and J by 8 bases, with 15 bases left in between. This CDR3 has 13 amino acids. The CDR3 loop is CATLAGVDSPLHF. The CDR3 bases are TGTGCCACCCTCGCAGGGGTGGATTCACCCCTCCACTTT.

This clonotype occurred a few times. The chain couples TRBV29-1 to TRBJ2-5; D remains ambiguous. Trimming cost V 5 bases and J 5 bases, with 9 bases left between them. The CDR3 loop spans 11 amino acids. Looked up from germline, CDR1 is SQVTM and CDR2 is ANQGSEA. In nucleotides, the CDR3 is TGCAGCGTTAGCTTCCAGGAGACCCAGTACTTC. It translates to CSVSFQETQYF.

A few counts support this clonotype. This chain uses TRBV9 with TRBJ1-1; tentatively, D is TRBD1 (5 bases). There are 15 residues in the CDR3. V lost 0 bases and J lost 1, with 10 bases in between. CDR1 is SGDLS, CDR2 YYNGEE, per germline. CDR3 DNA sequence: TGTGCCAGCAGCGTAGTTGGGGCTGGGAACACTGAAGCTTTCTTT. Translation: CASSVVGAGNTEAFF.

The chain links TRBV14 to TRBJ2-5; 10 positions agree with TRBD2. The better agreement between TRBJ2-7 and the DNA end casts doubt on the J call. Germline CDR1 is SGHDN and CDR2 is FVKESK. This CDR3 has 16 amino acids. The CDR3, as DNA: TGTGCCAGCAGTAAAAAGGCCCTAGCGGGGGCCTACGAGCAGTACTTC. Protein product: CASSKKALAGAYEQYF.

V and J are TRBV28 and TRBJ2-5, with a possible D match to TRBD1 (6 bases). Gene TRBJ2-7 matches the end of the DNA better, so the J call may be wrong. The CDR3 contains 14 residues. CDR1 is MDHEN, CDR2 SYDVKM, per germline. The CDR3 sequence is CASSLPEQGYEQYF. The DNA for the CDR3 is TGTGCCAGCAGTTTACCAGAACAGGGCTACGAGCAGTACTTC.

This clonotype was detected a few times. This sequence joins TRBV2 and TRBJ1-5; D ambiguous. V was clipped by 7 bases and J by 2 bases, with 12 bases between them. CDR1 is SNHLY and CDR2 is FYNNEI in the germline V gene. CDR3 length: 14 amino acids. The CDR3 region is CASKQKVGNQPQHF. The CDR3 region has the DNA TGTGCCAGCAAGCAGAAAGTAGGCAATCAGCCCCAGCATTTT.

This clonotype was counted between two and nine times. The J gene is TRBJ2-5, the V gene TRBV28, with TRBD2 identical over 12 bases. Germline V gene lookup returns CDR1 MDHEN and CDR2 SYDVKM. The CDR3 spans 15 residues. V dropped 5 bases and J dropped 4; count of bases not matched to a gene: 5. The CDR3 protein is CASSATSGSGETQYF. The CDR3, as DNA: TGTGCCAGCAGTGCGACTAGCGGGAGCGGAGAGACCCAGTACTTC.

The V and J genes are TRBV12-3 or TRBV12-4 and TRBJ1-1; D is unresolved. V was clipped by 3 bases and J by 11 bases, with 16 bases between them. The CDR3 has 13 amino acids. This CDR3 reads CASSLPPGMRAFF. As DNA, the CDR3 is TGTGCCAGCAGTTTGCCTCCGGGGATGAGGGCTTTCTTT.